Each of the 18 T cell receptor beta chains below was sequenced from the same sample in a study of cytotoxic CD8 clonotypes in ibrutinib-treated CLL. Data came from immunoSEQ multiplex PCR; TCRdb stores just in-frame clones and leaves some out. The data contain over 100,000 clones, 70% to 90% of them singletons. Sequenced here: PBMCs, sampled after 24 months of ibrutinib treatment. The receptors originated from a human donor with chronic lymphocytic leukemia.

The chain carries TRBV7-8 and TRBJ2-5; TRBD1 matches 7 bases. Per the germline V gene, CDR1 is SGHVS and CDR2 is FQNEAQ. The CDR3 consists of 16 residues. V was pared by 2 bases and J by 4 bases, with 10 bases of the junction left unmatched. The CDR3 DNA sequence: TGTGCCAGCAGCTTAACCCCCGGGACAGCCTTAGAGACCCAGTACTTC. Protein: CASSLTPGTALETQYF.

V and J are TRBV25-1 and TRBJ2-7; 10 bases line up with TRBD1. With V trimmed by 6 bases and J by 3 bases, 5 bases remained unmatched. The CDR3 extends over 14 amino acids. CDR1 is MGHDK and CDR2 is SYGVNS in the germline V gene. The CDR3 nucleotides read TGTGCCAGCAGGCCCCGGGACAGGGGCTACGAGCAGTACTTC. Translated: CASRPRDRGYEQYF.

This rearrangement joins TRBV6-4 to TRBJ2-1; a weak D match, TRBD2 (6 bases). Germline V gene lookup returns CDR1 MRHNA and CDR2 SNTAGT. The CDR3 extends over 17 amino acids. V was trimmed by 2 bases and J by 1 base, leaving 15 bases between them. As DNA, the CDR3 is TGTGCCAGCAGTGACGAAGTATCCGGGACTTCCTACAATGAGCAGTTCTTC. Translation gives CASSDEVSGTSYNEQFF.

This rearrangement joins TRBV19 to TRBJ1-4; D remains ambiguous. Deletions cut 3 bases from V and 1 base from J, with 9 bases between. Germline CDR1 LNHDA, CDR2 SQIVND (reference sequence). The CDR3 is 15 amino acids. The CDR3 sequence: CASSIDGVTNEKLFF. CDR3 DNA: TGTGCCAGTAGTATCGACGGAGTAACTAATGAAAAACTGTTTTTT. Supplemented by reference TRBV19 and TRBJ1-4, the full variable domain reads DGGITQSPKYLFRKEGQNVTLSCEQNLNHDAMYWYRQDPGQGLRLIYYSQIVNDFQKGDIAEGYSVSREKKESFPLTVTSAQKNPTAFYLCASSIDGVTNEKLFFGSGTQLSVL.

This clone has more than one count but fewer than ten. The chain joins TRBV30 to TRBJ2-6; no reliable D call. Germline V gene sequence: CDR1 GTSNPN, CDR2 SVGIG (reference sequence). The germline V and J ends were trimmed by 0 bases and 2 bases, with 5 bases remaining between them. This CDR3 region has 14 residues. The CDR3, as DNA: TGTGCCTGGAGTGTAGTGGCTGGGGCCAACGTCCTGACTTTC. Translated, it gives CAWSVVAGANVLTF.

This chain joins TRBV9 and TRBJ2-2, with 8 bases fitting TRBD2. Germline CDR1 and CDR2: SGDLS and YYNGEE. The V gene end was trimmed by 4 bases and the J gene end by 9 bases; junction bases not matched to a gene: 8. The CDR3 loop spans 14 amino acids. CDR3 residues: CASSSGTRGWELFF. CDR3 DNA sequence: TGTGCCAGCAGCTCGGGGACTAGGGGATGGGAGCTGTTTTTT.

The gene calls are TRBV20-1 and TRBJ1-5, with D hard to call. The CDR3 sequence is 10 residues long. Trimming stripped 6 bases from V and 13 bases from J, with 13 bases between. Germline V gene sequence: CDR1 DFQATT, CDR2 SNEGSKA (reference sequence). CDR3 nucleotide sequence: TGCAGTGCAGCATACGGGAGACAGCATTTT. Protein product: CSAAYGRQHF.

The chain has TRBV7-2 and TRBJ2-7; 10 nucleotides match TRBD1. Germline assignment: CDR1 SGHTA and CDR2 FQGNSA. V lost 5 bases, J lost 7 bases, and 8 bases stayed unmatched. CDR3 length equals 14 residues. The CDR3 DNA is TGTGCCAGCAGCCGGGACAGGGGAAGTTGGGAGCAGTACTTC. The encoded protein is CASSRDRGSWEQYF.

V gene TRBV7-9 combines with J gene TRBJ1-1; no definite D call. In germline, CDR1 is SEHNR, CDR2 FQNEAQ (reference sequence). V was trimmed by 7 bases and J by 1 base, leaving 19 bases between them. CDR3 length equals 16 residues. The CDR3 DNA reads as TGTGCCAGCACCCTACCTGGGAGAACAGAGAACACTGAAGCTTTCTTT. This gives the protein CASTLPGRTENTEAFF.

The rearrangement uses TRBV27 and TRBJ2-1; D may be TRBD2 (5 bases). Trimming stripped 5 bases from V and 4 bases from J, with 12 bases between. Germline V gene lookup returns CDR1 MNHEY and CDR2 SMNVEV (reference sequence). The CDR3 is made up of 14 amino acids. The CDR3 here is CASSPTRQYNEQFF. CDR3 nucleotides: TGTGCCAGCAGTCCAACTAGGCAGTACAATGAGCAGTTCTTC.

V usage is TRBV11-3 and J usage is TRBJ1-4, with 8 bases fitting TRBD1. The junction had 19 bases not matched to a gene; V was cut back by 6 bases and J by 7 bases. The CDR3 loop spans 18 amino acids. Germline V gene lookup returns CDR1 SGHNT and CDR2 YENEEA. CDR3 bases: TGTGCCAGCAGTAACGCTTTTGGACAGGGAGATATCGGTGAAAAACTGTTTTTT. It codes for CASSNAFGQGDIGEKLFF.

The V call is TRBV27, the J call TRBJ1-2; TRBD1 is a possible D gene (5 bases). CDR1 MNHEY and CDR2 SMNVEV come from the germline V gene (reference sequence). Trimming took off 4 bases at V and 4 bases at J, with 13 bases between the two ends. There are 14 residues in the CDR3. Here the CDR3 DNA reads TGTGCCAGCAGTTCCACCAGGGAGCTCTATGGCTACACCTTC. It codes for CASSSTRELYGYTF.

With respect to this clone: The sample holds other DNA sequences that translate to the same CDR3. The V call is TRBV5-5, the J call TRBJ2-7; 9 bases line up with TRBD1. The CDR3 runs to 14 residues. V gave up 4 bases and J gave up 2 bases; unmatched junction bases: 4. The V gene's germline CDR1 is SGHKS and CDR2 YYEKEE (reference sequence). CDR3 nucleotides: TGTGCCAGCAGCCCCCGGGACAGGGCCTACGAGCAGTACTTC. The encoded protein is CASSPRDRAYEQYF.

V usage is TRBV5-1 and J usage is TRBJ1-1, with no clear D. V was trimmed by 4 bases and J by 0 bases, leaving 13 bases between them. Germline V gene lookup returns CDR1 SGHRS and CDR2 YFSETQ. CDR3 size: 15 residues. The DNA of the CDR3 is TGCGCCAGCAGCCCGTTTGCTGGTCTGAACACTGAAGCTTTCTTT. Translation: CASSPFAGLNTEAFF.

The rearrangement links TRBV27 to TRBJ2-1; TRBD1 is a possible D gene (6 bases). The CDR3 sequence is 15 residues long. With 0 bases removed from V and 8 bases from J, the gap between germline ends came to 14 bases. CDR1 and CDR2 (germline): MNHEY, SMNVEV (reference sequence). The CDR3 protein is CASSLSKGTHDEQFF. CDR3 sequence (DNA): TGTGCCAGCAGTTTATCGAAGGGGACACACGATGAGCAGTTCTTC.

V is TRBV28 and J is TRBJ1-5, with D maybe TRBD1 (5 bases). V lost 3 bases and J 6 bases, leaving 12 bases between the germline ends. Per germline, CDR1 MDHEN and CDR2 SYDVKM. The CDR3 runs 14 residues. CDR3 DNA: TGTGCCAGCAGTTTCCCGACAAGGGGTCAGCCCCAGCATTTT. Its translation: CASSFPTRGQPQHF. The full variable domain, with the rest looked up from reference TRBV28 and TRBJ1-5, is DVKVTQSSRYLVKRTGEKVFLECVQDMDHENMFWYRQDPGLGLRLIYFSYDVKMKEKGDIPEGYSVSREKKERFSLILESASTNQTSMYLCASSFPTRGQPQHFGDGTRLSIL.

The J gene is TRBJ2-7, the V gene TRBV5-1; D remains ambiguous. Trimming took off 4 bases at V and 12 bases at J, with 17 bases between the two ends. The CDR3 length is 12 residues. Germline V gene sequence: CDR1 SGHRS, CDR2 YFSETQ. CDR3 in DNA: TGCGCCAGCAGCGCCGAAGGACCGGCCGGGTACTTC. This sequence encodes CASSAEGPAGYF.

Comment on this clone: Other DNA sequences in the sample encode the same CDR3. This sequence joins TRBV18 and TRBJ1-2, with TRBD1 matching over 7 bases. The V gene's germline CDR1 is KGHSH and CDR2 LQKENI. The CDR3 sequence is 13 residues long. Unmatched junction bases numbered 0, after V lost 2 bases and J lost 3 bases. The CDR3 region is CASSPGTDYGYTF. CDR3 bases: TGTGCCAGCTCACCAGGGACAGACTATGGCTACACCTTC.